This T cell receptor beta chain is drawn from a study of cytomegalovirus exposure and HLA in healthy donors. Clones were sequenced by immunoSEQ multiplex PCR, and TCRdb holds only the in-frame ones, with some missing. Counted here are 65,000 to 80,000 clones, over 85% occurring once; the ten biggest clones make up roughly 2%. This CDR3 has 15 amino acids. V shed 3 bases, J shed 2 bases, and the junction held 3 bases outside the gene matches. Germline CDR1 is SGHRS and CDR2 is YFSETQ. This clonotype originated in a woman under 30 in good health and CMV-seronegative. Sequencing was done on a sample of PBMCs. The chain combines TRBV5-1 with TRBJ2-7; TRBD2 agrees at 12 bases. The CDR3 sequence: CASSSGLAGTYEQYF. CDR3 in DNA: TGCGCCAGCAGCTCTGGACTAGCGGGAACCTACGAGCAGTACTTC. The full variable domain, rest sourced from reference TRBV5-1 and TRBJ2-7, is KAGVTQTPRYLIKTRGQQVTLSCSPISGHRSVSWYQQTPGQGLQFLFEYFSETQRNKGNFPGRFSGRQFSNSRSEMNVSTLELGDSALYLCASSSGLAGTYEQYFGPGTRLTVT.